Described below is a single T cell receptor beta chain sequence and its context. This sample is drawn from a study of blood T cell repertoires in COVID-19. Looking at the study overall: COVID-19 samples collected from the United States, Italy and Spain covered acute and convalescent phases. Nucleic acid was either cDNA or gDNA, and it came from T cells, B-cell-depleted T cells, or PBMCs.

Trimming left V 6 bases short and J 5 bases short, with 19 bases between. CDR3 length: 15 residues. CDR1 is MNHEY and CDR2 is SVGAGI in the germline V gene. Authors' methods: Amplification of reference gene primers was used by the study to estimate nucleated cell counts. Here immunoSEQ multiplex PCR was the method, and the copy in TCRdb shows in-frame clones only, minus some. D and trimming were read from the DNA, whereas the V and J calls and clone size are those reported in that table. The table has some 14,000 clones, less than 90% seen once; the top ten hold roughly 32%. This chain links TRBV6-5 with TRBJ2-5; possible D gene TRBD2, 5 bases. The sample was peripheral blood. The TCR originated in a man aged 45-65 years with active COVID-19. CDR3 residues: CASSHQPGLTETQYF. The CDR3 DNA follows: TGTGCCAGCAGCCACCAGCCGGGGTTAACGGAGACCCAGTACTTC.